This T cell receptor (beta chain) was captured by sequencing in a study of blood T cell repertoires in COVID-19. The overall study: In each case, the material was cDNA or gDNA derived from T cells, B-cell-depleted T cells, or PBMCs.

Deletions cut 6 bases from V and 8 bases from J, with 10 bases between. CDR1 and CDR2 from the germline V gene are DFQATT and SNEGSKA (reference sequence). The CDR3 contains 10 residues. TCRdb's table, derived via immunoSEQ multiplex PCR, lists solely in-frame clones and lacks some. The repertoire holds roughly 410,000 clones, with roughly 86% as singletons. This chain connects TRBV20-1 to TRBJ1-2; tentatively, D is TRBD1 (5 bases). The material sequenced was peripheral blood. The source of this sequence is a woman aged 60 to 75 with COVID-19, enrolled during active disease. The chain's CDR3 is CSAGRAGYTF. CDR3 in DNA: TGCAGTGCGGGCAGGGCGGGCTACACCTTC.